The clone carrying this T cell receptor beta chain occurred a few times. As yet, its antigen is unknown. This entry is derived from a study of T-cell reconstitution after alpha-beta-depleted transplantation in children. Findings and limits, study-wide: At one year after transplant, newly produced T cells mostly accounted for T-cell counts and diversity.

Germline CDR1 and CDR2: DFQATT and SNEGSKA (reference sequence). CDR3 size: 15 residues. The ends were cut back, 6 bases at V and 0 bases at J, with 16 bases in the middle. Construction of the TCRbeta library involved unique molecular identifiers. TCRdb independently ran MiXCR on the PCR reads; one entry per CDR3 protein. The sample lists 500,000 to 600,000 distinct CDR3 sequences; roughly a quarter were seen once. The sample consisted of PBMCs, taken before TCRalphabeta/CD19-depleted stem cell transplant. The sequence was collected from a boy under three years old with Wiskott-Aldrich syndrome, due to receive a stem cell transplant. The chain has TRBV20-1 and TRBJ2-3; a weak D match, TRBD2 (5 bases). The CDR3 reads CSAPNGDLSTDTQYF. DNA for the CDR3: TGCAGTGCACCGAACGGGGATTTAAGCACAGATACGCAGTATTTT.